This record concerns one TCR beta chain sequence. Its antigen is not known. These data belong to a study of shared clonotypes between healthy human individuals. Study-wide points: Clonotypes shared by all four donors outscored non-shared clonotypes in generation probability.

CDR3 length: 14 amino acids. Per germline, CDR1 SGHDN and CDR2 FVKESK. With 8 bases removed from V and 2 bases from J, the gap between germline ends came to 16 bases. Terminally differentiated effector memory CD45RA+ cells were left out of the naive CD8 fraction, which was CD45RO-negative and positively selected for CCR7. Under the authors' procedure: ImmunoSEQ yielded junction-only sequences lacking quality scores, so filtering differed. This table comes from immunoSEQ multiplex PCR, and its TCRdb copy is limited to in-frame clones, with some not included. V and J calls and clone size are given by that table; D and trimming were obtained from the DNA. Of millions of clones listed, about 95% are singletons.

The rearrangement links TRBV14 to TRBJ2-7, with a weak D call TRBD2 (6 bases). The clonotype originates from a man in his late teens or twenties in good health. Sequenced input: naive CD8+ T cells sorted from blood. The CDR3, as DNA: TGTGCCAGCGGACCCGGGGACTTAGCCTACGAGCAGTACTTC. This codes for CASGPGDLAYEQYF.